The rows below give T cell receptor beta chains drawn from one sample of a study of a mutant IDH1 vaccine in newly diagnosed glioma. These TCRs' antigens remain unknown. Measured with immunoSEQ multiplex PCR; TCRdb has only the in-frame clones, and not every one. The data show tens of thousands of clones, with almost 65% seen just once and about 5% held by the top ten. The specimen comprised peripheral blood mononuclear cells (PBMCs), sampled from a glioma patient whose treatment included an IDH1 peptide vaccine. These receptor sequences come from a man aged 35 to 55 with glioma. Some clones in this sample may be carry-over from other donors' samples. Each CDR3 is given with its conserved first and last residue. Each record gives: clone size, D gene, V gene, J gene, CDR3 protein, CDR3 DNA. D genes are given only for firm matches. Some rows have no size entry. The others give once, few or many, or a class for an expanded clone.

few	.	TRBV19	TRBJ1-1	CASIMNTEAFF	TGTGCCAGTATCATGAACACTGAAGCTTTCTTT
once	TRBD2	TRBV19	TRBJ2-1	CASSTSGGRYNEQFF	TGTGCCAGTAGTACTAGCGGGGGGCGATACAATGAGCAGTTCTTC
.	TRBD1	TRBV4-1	TRBJ1-2	CASSGDRGANYGYTF	TGCGCCAGCTCAGGGGACAGGGGCGCTAACTATGGCTACACCTTC
.	.	TRBV5-1	TRBJ2-2	CASSLATAGLNTGELFF	TGCGCCAGCAGCCTAGCTACGGCGGGCCTTAACACCGGGGAGCTGTTTTTT
.	TRBD1	TRBV4-2	TRBJ2-1	CASSQEKQGDSNEQFF	TGTGCCAGCAGCCAAGAAAAACAGGGGGATTCCAATGAGCAGTTCTTC
.	.	TRBV7-9	TRBJ1-6	CASSSPDGLYNSPLHF	TGTGCCAGCAGCTCCCCAGATGGGCTCTATAATTCACCCCTCCACTTT
.	.	TRBV5-1	TRBJ2-5	CASSLGGEEETQYF	TGCGCCAGCAGCTTGGGTGGAGAAGAAGAGACCCAGTACTTC
.	.	TRBV5-4	TRBJ2-5	CASSFPGGQTQYF	TGTGCCAGCAGCTTTCCCGGGGGACAGACCCAGTACTTC
few	.	TRBV6-5	TRBJ2-1	CASSPDSWNNEQFF	TGTGCCAGCAGTCCCGACTCGTGGAACAATGAGCAGTTCTTC
.	TRBD2	TRBV4-2	TRBJ2-2	CASSPGAAGDTGELFF	TGTGCCAGCAGCCCCGGGGCAGCGGGGGATACCGGGGAGCTGTTTTTT
.	.	TRBV5-1	TRBJ2-7	CASSLPRGTQMDEQYF	TGCGCCAGCAGCTTACCTCGAGGAACACAGATGGACGAGCAGTACTTC
.	TRBD1	TRBV10-3	TRBJ2-5	CAISGGTGGQETQYF	TGTGCCATCAGTGGGGGGACAGGGGGCCAAGAGACCCAGTACTTC
.	TRBD2	TRBV6-1	TRBJ2-7	CASSVGGVAGGEQYF	TGTGCCAGCAGTGTTGGGGGGGTCGCCGGTGGTGAGCAGTACTTC
.	.	TRBV5-6	TRBJ2-5	CASSLGLQETQYF	TGTGCCAGCAGCTTGGGACTGCAAGAGACCCAGTACTTC
once	TRBD2	TRBV7-2	TRBJ2-3	CASSLTSGVSDTQYF	TGTGCCAGCAGCCTGACTAGCGGGGTGTCAGATACGCAGTATTTT
once	.	TRBV6-1	TRBJ1-1	CASRLRETEAFF	TGTGCCAGCCGGTTGAGGGAAACTGAAGCTTTCTTT
.	.	TRBV2	TRBJ1-2	CASSEAPSYGYTF	TGTGCCAGCAGTGAAGCGCCATCCTATGGCTACACCTTC
.	.	TRBV4-1	TRBJ2-3	CASSPEGPWAQYF	TGCGCCAGCAGCCCCGAAGGCCCTTGGGCGCAGTATTTT
.	TRBD2	TRBV5-6	TRBJ2-5	CASSLGAGETQYF	TGTGCCAGCAGCTTGGGAGCGGGGGAGACCCAGTACTTC
.	.	TRBV29-1	TRBJ1-1	CSAPGVEAEAFF	TGCAGCGCTCCGGGGGTTGAGGCTGAAGCTTTCTTT
.	.	TRBV14	TRBJ2-6	CASSQDPRQGSGANVLTF	TGTGCCAGCAGCCAAGATCCGCGCCAGGGGTCTGGGGCCAACGTCCTGACTTTC
.	TRBD1	TRBV6-6	TRBJ1-5	CASRGTAYSNQPQHF	TGTGCCAGCAGAGGGACAGCCTATAGCAATCAGCCCCAGCATTTT
.	.	TRBV30	TRBJ2-7	CAWEGSSGEQYF	TGTGCCTGGGAGGGGAGCAGCGGCGAGCAGTACTTC
.	.	TRBV11-2	TRBJ1-2	CASSLDGTPYGYTF	TGTGCCAGCAGCTTAGATGGGACACCTTATGGCTACACCTTC
medium-sized	.	TRBV7-2	TRBJ1-2	CASSLSGRPHGYTF	TGTGCCAGCAGCTTAAGCGGGAGGCCGCATGGCTACACCTTC